The TCR beta chain described here comes from a study of CD8 T cells in ankylosing spondylitis. TCRdb re-derived calls from the 5' RACE reads in MiXCR, one entry per CDR3 protein. The data show about 39,000 distinct CDR3 sequences, 10% seen once. Study observations and caveats: Previous work reported some of these motif variants in the synovial fluid and blood of reactive arthritis. Reportedly, matched ankylosing spondylitis synovial fluid was significantly enriched for disease-linked clones.

This clonotype was picked up many times. Its antigen remains unidentified. In germline, CDR1 is DFQATT, CDR2 SNEGSKA (reference sequence). This CDR3 spans 18 amino acids. Trimming shortened V by 2 bases and J by 2 bases, and 24 bases separated the two germline ends. The specimen was blood, either unsorted or a sorted T cell fraction (not recorded which). The chain combines TRBV20-1 with TRBJ1-2; D not certain. The source is a male donor with ankylosing spondylitis or in good health (not recorded which). For the CDR3, the DNA is TGCAGTGCTAGATCGGCGTGGCGCCCAGGTCTGCAAAACTATGGCTACACCTTC. Its protein product is CSARSAWRPGLQNYGYTF.